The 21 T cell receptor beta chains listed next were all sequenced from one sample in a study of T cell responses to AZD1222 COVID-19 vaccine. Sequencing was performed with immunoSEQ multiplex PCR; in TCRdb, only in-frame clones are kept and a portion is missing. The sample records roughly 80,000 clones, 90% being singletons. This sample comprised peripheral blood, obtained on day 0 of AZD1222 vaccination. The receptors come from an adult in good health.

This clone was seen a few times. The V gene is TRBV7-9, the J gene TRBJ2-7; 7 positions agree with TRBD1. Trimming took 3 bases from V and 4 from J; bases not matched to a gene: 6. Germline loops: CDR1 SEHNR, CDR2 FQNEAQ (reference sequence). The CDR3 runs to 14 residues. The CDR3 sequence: CASSFQGTAYEQYF. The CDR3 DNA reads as TGTGCCAGCAGCTTTCAAGGGACAGCGTACGAGCAGTACTTC.

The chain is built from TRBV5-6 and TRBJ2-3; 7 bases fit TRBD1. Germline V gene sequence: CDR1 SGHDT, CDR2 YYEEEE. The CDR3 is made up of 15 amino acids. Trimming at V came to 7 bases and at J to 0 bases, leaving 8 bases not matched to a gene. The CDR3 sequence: CASVGDRPSTDTQYF. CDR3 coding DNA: TGTGCCAGCGTGGGGGACAGACCTAGCACAGATACGCAGTATTTT.

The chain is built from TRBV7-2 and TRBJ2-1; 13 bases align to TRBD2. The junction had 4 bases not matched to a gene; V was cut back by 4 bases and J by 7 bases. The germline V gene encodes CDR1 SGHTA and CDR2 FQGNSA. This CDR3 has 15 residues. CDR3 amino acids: CASSYPGLAGNEQFF. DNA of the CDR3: TGTGCCAGCAGCTACCCGGGACTAGCGGGGAATGAGCAGTTCTTC.

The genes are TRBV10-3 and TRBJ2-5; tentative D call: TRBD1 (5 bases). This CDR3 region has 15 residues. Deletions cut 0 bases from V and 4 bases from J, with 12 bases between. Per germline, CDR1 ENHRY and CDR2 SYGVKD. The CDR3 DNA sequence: TGTGCCATCAGTGAGTCGCAGGGATTGGGAGAGACCCAGTACTTC. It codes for CAISESQGLGETQYF.

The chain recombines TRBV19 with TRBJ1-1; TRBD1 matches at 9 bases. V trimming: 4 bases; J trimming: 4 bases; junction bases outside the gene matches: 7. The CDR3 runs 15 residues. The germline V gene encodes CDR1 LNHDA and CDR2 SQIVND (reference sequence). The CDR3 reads CASSNPGQGGTEAFF. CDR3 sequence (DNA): TGTGCCAGTAGTAACCCGGGACAGGGAGGCACTGAAGCTTTCTTT.

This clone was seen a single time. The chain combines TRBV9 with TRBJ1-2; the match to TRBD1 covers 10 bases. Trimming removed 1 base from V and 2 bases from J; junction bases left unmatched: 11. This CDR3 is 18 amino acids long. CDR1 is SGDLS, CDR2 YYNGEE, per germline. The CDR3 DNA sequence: TGTGCCAGCAGCGTACGAGAGACAGGGGGCAGGGGGAACTATGGCTACACCTTC. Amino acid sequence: CASSVRETGGRGNYGYTF.

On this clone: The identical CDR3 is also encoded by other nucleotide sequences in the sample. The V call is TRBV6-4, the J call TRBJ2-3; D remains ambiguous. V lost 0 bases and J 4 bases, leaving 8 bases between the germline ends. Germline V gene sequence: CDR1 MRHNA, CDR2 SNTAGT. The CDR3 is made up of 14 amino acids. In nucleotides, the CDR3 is TGTGCCAGCAGTGACTCTCCAGGCGCAGATACGCAGTATTTT. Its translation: CASSDSPGADTQYF.

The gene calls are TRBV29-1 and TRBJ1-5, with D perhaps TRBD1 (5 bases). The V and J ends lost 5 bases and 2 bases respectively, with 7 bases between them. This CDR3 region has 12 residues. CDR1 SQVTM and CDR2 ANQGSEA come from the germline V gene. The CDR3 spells CSVIQGNQPQHF. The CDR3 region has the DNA TGCAGCGTTATACAGGGCAATCAGCCCCAGCATTTT.

CDR3 sequence reads: CASTARGGSRNEQFF. The CDR3 region has the DNA TGTGCCTCCACCGCGAGGGGGGGATCTCGGAATGAGCAGTTCTTC. The chain is built from TRBV19 and TRBJ2-1, with a tentative D call TRBD2 (7 bases). This CDR3 is 15 amino acids long. V was trimmed by 11 bases and J by 7 bases, leaving 24 bases between them. Germline CDR1 and CDR2: LNHDA and SQIVND (reference sequence).

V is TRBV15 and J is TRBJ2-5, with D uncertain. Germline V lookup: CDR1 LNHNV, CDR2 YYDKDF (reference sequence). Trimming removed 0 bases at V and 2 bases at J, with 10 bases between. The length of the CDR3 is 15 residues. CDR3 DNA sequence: TGTGCCACCAGCAGAGATATCGGCAGGCAAGAGACCCAGTACTTC. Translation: CATSRDIGRQETQYF.

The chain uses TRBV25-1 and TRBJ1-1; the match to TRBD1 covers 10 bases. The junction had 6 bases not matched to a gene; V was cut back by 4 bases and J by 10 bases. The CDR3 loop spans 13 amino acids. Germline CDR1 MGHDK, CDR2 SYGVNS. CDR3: CASSVLDRGIAFF. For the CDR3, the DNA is TGTGCCAGCAGTGTTCTGGACAGGGGGATAGCTTTCTTT.

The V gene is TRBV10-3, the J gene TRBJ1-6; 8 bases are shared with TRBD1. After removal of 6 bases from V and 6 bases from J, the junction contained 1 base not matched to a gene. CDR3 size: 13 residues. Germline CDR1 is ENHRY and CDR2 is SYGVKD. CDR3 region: CAIRDRGNSPLHF. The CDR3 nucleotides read TGTGCCATCAGAGACAGGGGTAATTCACCCCTCCACTTT.

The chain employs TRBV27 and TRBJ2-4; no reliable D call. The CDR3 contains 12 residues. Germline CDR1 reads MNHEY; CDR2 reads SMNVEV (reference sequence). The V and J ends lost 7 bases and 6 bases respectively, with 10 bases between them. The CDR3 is CASKSPANIQYF. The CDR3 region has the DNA TGTGCCAGCAAGTCCCCCGCAAACATTCAGTACTTC.

CDR3 amino acids: CASSRTGGNTEAFF. CDR3 nucleotides: TGTGCCAGCAGTCGGACAGGGGGGAACACTGAAGCTTTCTTT. The V call is TRBV3-1 (or the pseudogene TRBV3-2), the J call TRBJ1-1, with 10 bases aligning to TRBD1. Per the germline V gene, CDR1 is LGHDT and CDR2 is YNNKEL (reference sequence). This CDR3 region has 14 residues. The V and J ends lost 6 bases and 1 base, in that order; junction bases with no gene match: 2.

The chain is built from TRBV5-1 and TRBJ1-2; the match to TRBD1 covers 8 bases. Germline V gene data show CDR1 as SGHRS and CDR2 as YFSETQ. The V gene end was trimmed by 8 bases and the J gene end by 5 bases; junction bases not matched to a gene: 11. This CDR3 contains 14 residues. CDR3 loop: CARKQTGVIYGYTF. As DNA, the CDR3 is TGCGCCAGAAAACAGACAGGGGTAATATATGGCTACACCTTC.

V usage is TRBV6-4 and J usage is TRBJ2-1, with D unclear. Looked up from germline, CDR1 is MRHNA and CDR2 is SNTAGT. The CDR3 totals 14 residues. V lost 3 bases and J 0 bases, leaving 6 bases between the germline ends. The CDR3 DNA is TGTGCCAGCAGTGAGATTGACTCCTACAATGAGCAGTTCTTC. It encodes CASSEIDSYNEQFF.

The CDR3, as DNA: TGTGCCGGGATCGGGACAGGGGATGCCCGGGATCAGCCCCAGCATTTT. This translates into CAGIGTGDARDQPQHF. The chain recombines TRBV21-1 with TRBJ1-5; TRBD1, as called in the table, went unchecked against the DNA. TRBV21-1 is recorded as a pseudogene. The CDR3 contains 16 residues.

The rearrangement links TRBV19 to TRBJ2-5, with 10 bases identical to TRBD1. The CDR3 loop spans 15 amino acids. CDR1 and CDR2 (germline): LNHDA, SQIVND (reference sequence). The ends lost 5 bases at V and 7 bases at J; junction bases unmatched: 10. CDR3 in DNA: TGTGCCAGTAGTTCGGGACAGGGGAGCGCAGGGACCCAGTACTTC. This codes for CASSSGQGSAGTQYF.

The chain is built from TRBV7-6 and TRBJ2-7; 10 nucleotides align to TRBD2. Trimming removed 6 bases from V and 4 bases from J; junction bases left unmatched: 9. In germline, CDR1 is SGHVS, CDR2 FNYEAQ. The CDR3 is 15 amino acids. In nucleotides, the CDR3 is TGTGCCAGCAGACCATCTAGCGGGGGAATATACGAGCAGTACTTC. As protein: CASRPSSGGIYEQYF. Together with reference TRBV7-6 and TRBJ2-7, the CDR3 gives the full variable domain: GAGVSQSPRYKVTKRGQDVALRCDPISGHVSLYWYRQALGQGPEFLTYFNYEAQQDKSGLPNDRFSAERPEGSISTLTIQRTEQRDSAMYRCASRPSSGGIYEQYFGPGTRLTVT.

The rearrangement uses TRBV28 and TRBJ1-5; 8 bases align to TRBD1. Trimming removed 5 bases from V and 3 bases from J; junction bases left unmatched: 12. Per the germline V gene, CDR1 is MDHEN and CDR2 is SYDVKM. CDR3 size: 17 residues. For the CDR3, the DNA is TGTGCCAGCAGTCCTTCCCAGGGGGCTAGGGTCAATCAGCCCCAGCATTTT. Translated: CASSPSQGARVNQPQHF.

The CDR3 coding sequence is TGCGCCAGCAGCGCCGGACAGTCTTACGAGCAGTACTTC. Translation gives CASSAGQSYEQYF. V and J are TRBV5-1 and TRBJ2-7; tentative D call: TRBD1 (6 bases). V lost 4 bases to trimming and J lost 4 bases, with 12 bases between them. The CDR3 totals 13 residues. Germline V gene sequence: CDR1 SGHRS, CDR2 YFSETQ.